This T cell receptor (beta chain) was retrieved from a study of cytomegalovirus exposure and HLA in healthy donors. Study-level information: Earlier sequencing of some 180 million T cells yielded 95 million to 120 million unique TCR beta sequences.

Germline loops: CDR1 MGHDK, CDR2 SYGVNS. V lost 6 bases to trimming and J lost 5 bases, with 16 bases between them. The CDR3 is 14 amino acids. Findings and limits, study-wide: Excluded were some V segments that proved indistinguishable, including TRBV6-2 and TRBV6-3. Most TCR beta V segments were productive about 87% or about 30% of the time in an earlier analysis. TCR beta V- and J-gene trimming was later associated with a missense DCLRE1C variant.

Both 60 Vbeta primers and 13 Jbeta primers went into the PCR. The table came from immunoSEQ multiplex PCR; TCRdb's copy has only in-frame clones and leaves some out. Of around 120,000 clones in the sample, 70% to 80% were seen once. On this clone itself: As yet, its antigen is unknown.

Sequenced: PBMCs. The rearrangement uses TRBV25-1 and TRBJ1-1; D perhaps matches TRBD1 (6 bases). The receptor comes from a female donor in good health and CMV-seropositive. CDR3 in amino acids: CASSPGGRGTEAFF. The CDR3 bases are TGTGCCAGCAGCCCAGGCGGCAGGGGAACTGAAGCTTTCTTT.